Below, 2 T cell receptor beta chains from the same sample are listed, as sequenced in a study of radiotherapy plus CTLA-4 blockade in lung cancer. Libraries were prepared by immunoSEQ multiplex PCR; TCRdb keeps only in-frame clonotypes and omits some of them. The data contain tens of thousands of clones, 85% of them singletons. This specimen was peripheral blood, taken from a patient treated with radiotherapy plus ipilimumab. These receptors came from a human donor with non-small cell lung cancer whose response to radiotherapy plus ipilimumab could not be evaluated.

This chain links TRBV28 with TRBJ2-1; D might be TRBD1 (6 bases). Germline lookup yields CDR1 MDHEN and CDR2 SYDVKM. This CDR3 is 16 amino acids long. Trimming removed 4 bases from V and 0 bases from J, with 13 bases in between. CDR3 nucleotide sequence: TGTGCCAGCAGTTCTCCGGGACACACCTCCTACAATGAGCAGTTCTTC. Translated, it gives CASSSPGHTSYNEQFF.

This chain joins TRBV27 and TRBJ2-5, with 7 bases that match TRBD2. The J call may be mistaken, given a closer DNA end match to TRBJ2-7. This CDR3 has 15 amino acids. CDR1 is MNHEY, CDR2 SMNVEV, per germline (reference sequence). The CDR3 is CASNPGGDHFYEQYF. CDR3 DNA: TGTGCCAGCAATCCGGGAGGCGACCACTTTTACGAGCAGTACTTC.